Below, one T cell receptor (beta chain) is given with its context. What it recognizes is unknown. Only in-frame clones appear in the TCRdb table, and some are missing; sequencing was by immunoSEQ multiplex PCR. The sample yields more than 20,000 clones, roughly four fifths seen once. These data are taken from a study of neoadjuvant nivolumab and ipilimumab in lung cancer. Per the germline V gene, CDR1 is KGHSH and CDR2 is LQKENI. This CDR3 spans 16 amino acids. V lost 4 bases to trimming and J lost 1 base; unmatched junction nucleotides: 9. Findings and limits, study-wide: Pretherapy blood TCR richness correlated positively with resected tumor richness. Resected tumors had greater TCR richness and clonality than uninvolved lung. TCR clonality did not significantly correlate with pathologic tumor regression.

The receptor was derived from an adult with non-small cell lung cancer. The chain is built from TRBV18 and TRBJ1-1, with 7 bases identical to TRBD1. The sample here was tumor tissue, taken after neoadjuvant nivolumab, alone or with ipilimumab, at or shortly before surgery. CDR3 sequence: CASSHTNRGENTEAFF. The CDR3 DNA reads as TGTGCCAGCTCACATACAAACAGGGGTGAGAACACTGAAGCTTTCTTT.